The source of this T cell receptor beta chain is a study of blood T cells in healthy people across ages. Remarks on this clonotype: Its antigen is as yet unknown.

The germline gives CDR1 SGHTA, CDR2 FQGNSA. There are 14 residues in the CDR3. Caucasian individuals from Russia who were healthy and aged 6 to 90 acted as donors. Notes on the study in general: Long-lived donors had more naive CD4+ cells and higher diversity than aged donors. Diversity figures derived from one million T cells were judged to underestimate the true value.

Primed by a sample-barcoded 5' primer and a J-beta primer mix, a second PCR proceeded for 7 to 11 cycles. Each cDNA molecule carried a tag from a template-switch adaptor that contained 12 random nucleotides. MiXCR, applied by TCRdb to the 5' RACE reads, yields one record per CDR3 protein. Of about 640,000 distinct CDR3 sequences in the sample, roughly 50% are singletons; the top ten hold 30% to 40%. Sequenced: blood. The origin of this receptor is a man aged 55-75 years in good health. The chain uses TRBV7-2 and TRBJ2-4; TRBD1 or TRBD2 may be the D gene (5 bases each). The better agreement between TRBJ2-7 and the DNA end casts doubt on the J call. The CDR3 nucleotides are TGTGCCAGCAGCTTAGGGGACGCGGTCCACGAGCAGTACTTC. Translating it yields CASSLGDAVHEQYF.